A single sample gave rise to the 15 T cell receptor beta chains below, sequenced in a study of blood T cell repertoires in COVID-19. Profiled with immunoSEQ multiplex PCR; TCRdb holds only in-frame clones, not every one. The table lists around 50,000 clones, about 76% of them singletons. Sequencing input: peripheral blood. These receptors all come from a human donor with active or convalescent COVID-19. The donor label of this sample is uncertain.

The chain carries TRBV7-2 and TRBJ1-1; 12 bases agree with TRBD1. Germline-derived CDR1 and CDR2 are SGHTA and FQGNSA. J lost 4 bases, V lost 6 bases, and 9 bases had no gene match. This CDR3 comprises 16 residues. The CDR3 DNA follows: TGTGCCAGCAGTCGGGGACAGGGGGCGCGGGGCACTGAAGCTTTCTTT. Translation gives CASSRGQGARGTEAFF.

This clone was found once. The rearrangement joins TRBV5-4 to TRBJ2-7; 9 bases are a match to TRBD1. V lost 0 bases, J lost 1 base, and 5 bases stayed unmatched. The V gene's germline CDR1 is SGHNT and CDR2 YYREEE (reference sequence). The CDR3 contains 16 residues. The CDR3 nucleotides read TGTGCCAGCAGCTTGGGGCGGACAGGGGTATCCTACGAGCAGTACTTC. The encoded protein is CASSLGRTGVSYEQYF.

V and J are TRBV7-3 and TRBJ2-1; perhaps TRBD1 as D (6 bases). The CDR3 runs 15 residues. V gave up 5 bases and J gave up 5 bases, with 16 bases separating them. From germline, CDR1 is SGHTA and CDR2 FQGTGA. The CDR3 nucleotides read TGTGCCAGCAGCCAGGGGACGAGCCAGAACAATGAGCAGTTCTTC. It translates to CASSQGTSQNNEQFF.

The rearrangement uses TRBV19 and TRBJ2-7; the match to TRBD1 covers 7 bases. Germline V CDR1 and CDR2: LNHDA, SQIVND (reference sequence). The CDR3 extends over 15 amino acids. After removal of 3 bases from V and 3 bases from J, the junction contained 8 bases not matched to a gene. The CDR3 loop is CASSIDREIGYEQYF. In nucleotides, the CDR3 is TGTGCCAGTAGTATCGACAGGGAGATCGGCTACGAGCAGTACTTC.

The chain joins TRBV7-3 to TRBJ2-1; maybe TRBD2 (5 bases). Germline CDR1 SGHTA, CDR2 FQGTGA. V lost 5 bases to trimming and J lost 3 bases, with 14 bases between them. This CDR3 is 15 amino acids long. This CDR3 is CASSPKIGNYNEQFF. CDR3 in DNA: TGTGCCAGCAGCCCAAAAATCGGGAACTACAATGAGCAGTTCTTC.

V gene TRBV11-2 combines with J gene TRBJ2-7, with a tentative D call TRBD1 (6 bases). Between the trimmed V and J ends, which lost 3 bases and 0 bases, there was a span of 12 bases. Germline V gene sequence: CDR1 SGHAT, CDR2 FQNNGV. This CDR3 contains 15 residues. DNA for the CDR3: TGTGCCAGCAGCTTGACGCAGGGGACCTCCTACGAGCAGTACTTC. It codes for CASSLTQGTSYEQYF.

The CDR3 region is CAWSGQGNTEAFF. The CDR3 bases are TGTGCCTGGAGTGGACAGGGGAACACTGAAGCTTTCTTT. This rearrangement joins TRBV30 to TRBJ1-1; TRBD1 matches 7 bases. This CDR3 region has 13 residues. Germline values: CDR1 GTSNPN, CDR2 SVGIG (reference sequence). V lost 1 base to trimming and J lost 1 base; unmatched junction nucleotides: 0.

The chain has TRBV28 and TRBJ1-6, with D maybe TRBD1 (5 bases). From germline, CDR1 is MDHEN and CDR2 SYDVKM. V lost 5 bases to trimming and J lost 3 bases, with 11 bases between them. The CDR3 is 15 residues long. CDR3 sequence: CASSPPGLYNSPLHF. CDR3 DNA: TGTGCCAGCAGTCCCCCGGGACTCTATAATTCACCCCTCCACTTT.

The J gene is TRBJ1-5, the V gene TRBV7-2, with D possibly being TRBD1 (6 bases). V lost 2 bases and J lost 7, with 6 bases in between. CDR1 and CDR2 (germline): SGHTA, FQGNSA. This CDR3 region has 12 residues. The CDR3 DNA reads as TGTGCCAGCAGCTTACAGGGGCAGCCCCAGCATTTT. It codes for CASSLQGQPQHF. The whole variable domain, remainder taken from reference TRBV7-2 and TRBJ1-5, is GAGVSQSPSNKVTEKGKDVELRCDPISGHTALYWYRQSLGQGLEFLIYFQGNSAPDKSGLPSDRFSAERTGGSVSTLTIQRTQQEDSAVYLCASSLQGQPQHFGDGTRLSIL.

The gene calls are TRBV11-1 and TRBJ1-1; 7 positions agree with TRBD1. This CDR3 has 15 amino acids. Germline CDR1 reads SGHAT; CDR2 reads FQDESV (reference sequence). Trimming took 4 bases from V and 1 from J; bases not matched to a gene: 6. The CDR3 region is CASSWGGTANTEAFF. The CDR3 DNA reads as TGTGCCAGCAGCTGGGGTGGGACAGCGAACACTGAAGCTTTCTTT.

V is TRBV23-1 and J is TRBJ1-2; maybe TRBD1 (5 bases). TRBV23-1 is designated an ORF whose function remains uncertain. The germline V and J ends were trimmed by 4 bases and 2 bases, with 14 bases remaining between them. This CDR3 comprises 15 residues. The CDR3 here is CASSPFPTANYGYTF. For the CDR3, the DNA is TGCGCCAGCAGTCCTTTCCCGACAGCCAACTATGGCTACACCTTC.

The CDR3 DNA is TGTGCCAGCAGCTGGCAGGGTGAGACCCAGTACTTC. Translation gives CASSWQGETQYF. The genes are TRBV11-2 and TRBJ2-5; possibly TRBD1 for D (5 bases). CDR3 length: 12 residues. Germline CDR1 reads SGHAT; CDR2 reads FQNNGV. The V and J ends lost 4 bases and 5 bases respectively, with 8 bases between them.

V gene TRBV28 combines with J gene TRBJ1-2, with no clear D. The ends were cut back, 3 bases at V and 4 bases at J, with 18 bases in the middle. CDR3 length: 16 amino acids. From germline, CDR1 is MDHEN and CDR2 SYDVKM. CDR3 coding DNA: TGTGCCAGCAGTTTCAACAGCCCCGGGAGACTCTATGGCTACACCTTC. This encodes CASSFNSPGRLYGYTF.

V is TRBV13 and J is TRBJ1-6; the D is unclear. The CDR3 has 14 amino acids. The V end was cut by 1 base, the J end by 5 bases, with 6 bases between. Germline V lookup: CDR1 PRHDT, CDR2 FYEKMQ (reference sequence). The CDR3 nucleotides read TGTGCCAGCAGCTTAGATCAGGATAATTCACCCCTCCACTTT. Translating gives CASSLDQDNSPLHF.

The chain's CDR3 is CASSLERTGNNSPLHF. CDR3 nucleotides: TGTGCCAGCAGCTTAGAGAGGACAGGGAATAATTCACCCCTCCACTTT. The J gene is TRBJ1-6, the V gene TRBV7-6, with 8 bases matching TRBD1. The J segment lost 5 bases and the V segment lost 1 base, leaving 4 bases of the junction unmatched. The CDR3 is 16 residues long. Germline values: CDR1 SGHVS, CDR2 FNYEAQ.